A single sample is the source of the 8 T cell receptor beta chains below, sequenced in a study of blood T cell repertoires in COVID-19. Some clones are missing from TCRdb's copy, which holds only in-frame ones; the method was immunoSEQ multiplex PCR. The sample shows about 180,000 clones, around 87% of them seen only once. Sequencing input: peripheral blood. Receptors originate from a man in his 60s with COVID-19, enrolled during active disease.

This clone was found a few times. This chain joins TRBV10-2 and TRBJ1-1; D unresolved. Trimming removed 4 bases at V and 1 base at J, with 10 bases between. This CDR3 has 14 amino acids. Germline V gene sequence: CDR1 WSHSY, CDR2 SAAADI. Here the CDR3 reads CASSVGRTNTEAFF. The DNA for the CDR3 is TGCGCCAGCAGTGTGGGCCGAACGAACACTGAAGCTTTCTTT.

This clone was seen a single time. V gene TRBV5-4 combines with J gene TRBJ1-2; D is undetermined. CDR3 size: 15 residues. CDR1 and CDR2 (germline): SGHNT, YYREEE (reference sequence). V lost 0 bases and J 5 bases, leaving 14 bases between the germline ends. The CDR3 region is CASSLAEAQSYGYTF. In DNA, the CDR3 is TGTGCCAGCAGCTTGGCCGAGGCCCAGAGTTATGGCTACACCTTC.

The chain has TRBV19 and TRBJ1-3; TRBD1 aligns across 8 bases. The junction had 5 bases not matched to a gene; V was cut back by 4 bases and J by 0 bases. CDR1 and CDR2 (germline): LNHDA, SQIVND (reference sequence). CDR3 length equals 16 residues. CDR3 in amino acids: CASSTGTGYSGNTIYF. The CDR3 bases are TGTGCCAGTAGTACCGGGACAGGCTACTCTGGAAACACCATATATTTT.

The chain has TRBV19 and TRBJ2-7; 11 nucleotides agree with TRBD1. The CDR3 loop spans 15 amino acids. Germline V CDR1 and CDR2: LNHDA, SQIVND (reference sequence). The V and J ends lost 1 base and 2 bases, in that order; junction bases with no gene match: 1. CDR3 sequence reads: CASSIGGQGAYEQYF. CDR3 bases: TGTGCCAGTAGTATAGGGGGACAGGGGGCCTACGAGCAGTACTTC.

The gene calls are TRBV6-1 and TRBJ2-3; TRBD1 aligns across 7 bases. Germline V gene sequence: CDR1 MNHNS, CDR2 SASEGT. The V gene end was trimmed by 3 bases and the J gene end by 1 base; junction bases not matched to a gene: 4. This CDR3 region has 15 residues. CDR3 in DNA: TGTGCCAGCAGTGAGGCAGGGGGAGGCACAGATACGCAGTATTTT. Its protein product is CASSEAGGGTDTQYF.

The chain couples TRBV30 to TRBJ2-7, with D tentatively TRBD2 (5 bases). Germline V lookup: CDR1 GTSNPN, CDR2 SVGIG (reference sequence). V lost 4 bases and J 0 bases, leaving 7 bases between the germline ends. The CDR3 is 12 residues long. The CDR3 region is CAWIANSYEQYF. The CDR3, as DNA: TGTGCCTGGATAGCGAACTCCTACGAGCAGTACTTC.

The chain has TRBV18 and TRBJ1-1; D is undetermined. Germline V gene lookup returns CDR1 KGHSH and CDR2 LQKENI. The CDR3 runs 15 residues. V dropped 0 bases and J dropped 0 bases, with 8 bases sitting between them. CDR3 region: CASSPPRVMNTEAFF. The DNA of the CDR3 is TGTGCCAGCTCACCACCACGAGTAATGAACACTGAAGCTTTCTTT.

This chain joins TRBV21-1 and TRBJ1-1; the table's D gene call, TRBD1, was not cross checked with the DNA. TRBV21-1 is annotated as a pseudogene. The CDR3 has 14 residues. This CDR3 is CASGNDRSNTEAFF. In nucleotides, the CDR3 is TGTGCCAGCGGCAATGACAGGAGCAACACTGAAGCTTTCTTT.